These 11 T cell receptor beta chains came from one sample sequenced in a study of blood T cell repertoires in COVID-19. TCRdb's copy holds only in-frame clones and misses some; the assay was immunoSEQ multiplex PCR. Of 500,000 to 600,000 clones listed, 85% to 90% are singletons. Sequenced sample: peripheral blood. The receptor source for this set is a woman between 45 and 60 years old with COVID-19, enrolled during active disease.

The J gene is TRBJ2-1, the V gene TRBV18, with 9 nucleotides matching TRBD1. With V trimmed by 1 base and J by 7 bases, 5 bases remained unmatched. This CDR3 is built from 15 residues. The V gene's germline CDR1 is KGHSH and CDR2 LQKENI. DNA of the CDR3: TGTGCCAGCTCACCACGGGGGGACAGGGTAAATGAGCAGTTCTTC. Its protein product is CASSPRGDRVNEQFF.

The rearrangement joins TRBV13 to TRBJ2-1; no reliable D call. There are 13 residues in the CDR3. The ends were cut back, 5 bases at V and 5 bases at J, with 10 bases in the middle. The germline CDR1 and CDR2 sequences are PRHDT and FYEKMQ (reference sequence). CDR3 sequence: CASSVLRDNEQFF. CDR3 DNA sequence: TGTGCCAGCAGCGTTCTCCGGGACAATGAGCAGTTCTTC.

The CDR3: CASSSQDHRGVYEQYF. The CDR3 nucleotides read TGTGCCAGCAGCTCCCAGGATCACAGGGGTGTGTACGAGCAGTACTTC. J is TRBJ2-7 and V is TRBV7-9; TRBD1 matches at 7 bases. Germline values: CDR1 SEHNR, CDR2 FQNEAQ (reference sequence). The V gene end was trimmed by 4 bases and the J gene end by 4 bases; junction bases not matched to a gene: 13. The CDR3 extends over 16 amino acids. The whole variable domain, filled in from reference TRBV7-9 and TRBJ2-7, reads DTGVSQNPRHKITKRGQNVTFRCDPISEHNRLYWYRQTLGQGPEFLTYFQNEAQLEKSRLLSDRFSAERPKGSFSTLEIQRTEQGDSAMYLCASSSQDHRGVYEQYFGPGTRLTVT.

The chain carries TRBV4-1 and TRBJ1-1; 11 nucleotides line up with TRBD1. Trimming cost V 3 bases and J 0 bases; bases outside gene matches: 6. The CDR3 runs 17 residues. Per the germline V gene, CDR1 is MGHRA and CDR2 is YSYEKL. The CDR3 nucleotides read TGCGCCAGCAGCCAGGGACAGGGGGAGGTCATGAACACTGAAGCTTTCTTT. Translation: CASSQGQGEVMNTEAFF.

The chain couples TRBV19 to TRBJ2-1; 9 positions agree with TRBD2. Germline loops: CDR1 LNHDA, CDR2 SQIVND (reference sequence). The CDR3 is 16 residues long. V shed 6 bases and J 4 bases; nucleotides not matched to a gene: 10. The CDR3 nucleotides are TGTGCCAGTAGGGTCCAAGCGGGGGGCCGGTACAATGAGCAGTTCTTC. Amino acids: CASRVQAGGRYNEQFF.

The rearrangement joins TRBV21-1 to TRBJ2-2; the table names TRBD2, a call not compared with the DNA. TRBV21-1 is a recognized pseudogene. The CDR3 consists of 17 residues. This CDR3 is CASSKAEASATTGELFF. CDR3 in DNA: TGTGCCAGCAGCAAAGCCGAGGCTTCAGCGACTACCGGGGAGCTGTTTTTT.

This clone was counted a single time. The chain uses TRBV3-1 (or the pseudogene TRBV3-2) and TRBJ1-1; D not certain. The CDR3 sequence is 16 residues long. CDR1 LGHDT and CDR2 YNNKEL come from the germline V gene (reference sequence). V lost 1 base to trimming and J lost 5 bases, with 17 bases between them. This chain's CDR3 is CASSQARAPTGTEAFF. The CDR3 bases are TGTGCCAGCAGCCAAGCTAGGGCCCCGACGGGAACTGAAGCTTTCTTT.

The V call is TRBV5-1, the J call TRBJ2-3, with a weak D call TRBD1 (5 bases). V dropped 0 bases and J dropped 3 bases, with 14 bases sitting between them. Looked up from germline, CDR1 is SGHRS and CDR2 is YFSETQ. CDR3 size: 16 residues. CDR3 nucleotides: TGCGCCAGCAGCTTGGAAGGGGCGCAGTCGACAGATACGCAGTATTTT. This gives the protein CASSLEGAQSTDTQYF. Using reference TRBV5-1 and TRBJ2-3 for the parts outside the CDR3, the full variable domain is KAGVTQTPRYLIKTRGQQVTLSCSPISGHRSVSWYQQTPGQGLQFLFEYFSETQRNKGNFPGRFSGRQFSNSRSEMNVSTLELGDSALYLCASSLEGAQSTDTQYFGPGTRLTVL.

CDR3 nucleotides: TGTGCCTGCCGTCGGACAGGGGGGGAGAACACTGAAGCTTTCTTT. Protein product: CACRRTGGENTEAFF. V usage is TRBV30 and J usage is TRBJ1-1, with 10 positions matching TRBD1. Per the germline V gene, CDR1 is GTSNPN and CDR2 is SVGIG (reference sequence). This CDR3 region has 15 residues. The V gene end was trimmed by 6 bases and the J gene end by 1 base; junction bases not matched to a gene: 8.

The V gene is TRBV7-9, the J gene TRBJ1-2; D may be TRBD1 (5 bases). The CDR3 spans 13 residues. The germline gives CDR1 SEHNR, CDR2 FQNEAQ (reference sequence). V dropped 5 bases and J dropped 4 bases, with 11 bases sitting between them. The CDR3 sequence is CASSQGATYGYTF. CDR3 bases: TGTGCCAGCAGCCAAGGGGCCACCTATGGCTACACCTTC.

V gene TRBV7-3 combines with J gene TRBJ1-2; maybe TRBD1 (5 bases). The CDR3 has 14 amino acids. Trimming pared 5 bases from V and 7 bases from J, leaving 17 bases between. Germline lookup yields CDR1 SGHTA and CDR2 FQGTGA. The CDR3 DNA reads as TGTGCCAGCAGCATAAACCAGGGAACTGGTGGCTACACCTTC. Its protein is CASSINQGTGGYTF.